These 2 T cell receptor beta chains originate from one sample sequenced in a study of blood T cell repertoires in COVID-19 (dated by TCRdb to the early 2020s). The library was obtained by the immunoSEQ multiplex PCR assay. TCRdb obtained this table from immuneACCESS and retained in-frame rearrangements with V and J assigned. These tables miss some clones; where compared with another copy, unresolved V genes account for less than half of the shortfall, and the remainder is unexplained. The sample has roughly 150,000 clones on record, around four fifths of them singletons. The ten biggest clones cover 7.5% to 10% of the sample. Sequencing was carried out using peripheral blood. The origin of the receptors is an elderly woman with COVID-19, enrolled during active disease.

This rearrangement joins TRBV7-2 to TRBJ1-6; D might be TRBD1 (5 bases). Trimming removed 5 bases from V and 5 bases from J, with 10 bases in between. The length of the CDR3 is 14 residues. Germline V gene data show CDR1 as SGHTA and CDR2 as FQGNSA. The chain's CDR3 is CASSPGTDNSPLHF. The CDR3 DNA follows: TGTGCCAGCAGCCCAGGGACTGATAATTCACCCCTCCACTTT.

The chain has TRBV19 and TRBJ1-1; a possible D gene is TRBD1 (5 bases). Germline V gene lookup returns CDR1 LNHDA and CDR2 SQIVND (reference sequence). CDR3 length equals 17 residues. The germline V and J ends were trimmed by 5 bases and 1 base, with 20 bases remaining between them. The CDR3 is CASSSMGGIYQNTEAFF. CDR3 bases: TGTGCCAGTAGTTCCATGGGGGGGATTTACCAGAACACTGAAGCTTTCTTT.